This section outlines one T cell receptor (beta chain) sequence together with its context. Its antigen is unknown. 60 Vbeta and 13 Jbeta primers were used in PCR. The table came from immunoSEQ multiplex PCR; TCRdb's copy has only in-frame clones and leaves some out. The sample lists about 75,000 clones, roughly 88% seen once, with about 20% in the top ten. The CDR3 is made up of 16 amino acids. The trim removed 2 bases at V and 0 bases at J, leaving 5 bases unmatched. CDR1 SGHTS and CDR2 YDEGEE come from the germline V gene. The data were obtained in a study of cytomegalovirus exposure and HLA in healthy donors. Study-wide findings and caveats: CMV serostatus was the only immune exposure information that was available.

This chain joins TRBV5-8 and TRBJ2-3; TRBD1 aligns across 8 bases. The receptor was isolated from a man between 65 and 85 years old in good health and CMV-seropositive. Input material: PBMCs. The CDR3 DNA follows: TGTGCCAGCAGCTTAACCAGGGGGCGAAGCACAGATACGCAGTATTTT. Encoded protein: CASSLTRGRSTDTQYF. The complete variable domain, with remaining parts taken from reference TRBV5-8 and TRBJ2-3, reads EAGVTQSPTHLIKTRGQQATLRCSPISGHTSVYWYQQALGLGLQFLLWYDEGEERNRGNFPPRFSGRQFPNYSSELNVNALELEDSALYLCASSLTRGRSTDTQYFGPGTRLTVL.